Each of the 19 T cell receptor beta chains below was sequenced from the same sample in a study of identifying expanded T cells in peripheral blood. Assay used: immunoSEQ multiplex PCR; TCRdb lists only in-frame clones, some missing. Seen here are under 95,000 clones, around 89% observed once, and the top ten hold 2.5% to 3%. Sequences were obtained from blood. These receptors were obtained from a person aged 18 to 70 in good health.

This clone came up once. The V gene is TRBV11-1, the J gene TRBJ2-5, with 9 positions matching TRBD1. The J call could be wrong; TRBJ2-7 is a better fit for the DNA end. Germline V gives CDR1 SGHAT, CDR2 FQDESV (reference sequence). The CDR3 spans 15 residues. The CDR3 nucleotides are TGTGCCAGCAGCTTAGTCGGGACAGGGTTGAACGAGCAGTACTTC. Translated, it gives CASSLVGTGLNEQYF.

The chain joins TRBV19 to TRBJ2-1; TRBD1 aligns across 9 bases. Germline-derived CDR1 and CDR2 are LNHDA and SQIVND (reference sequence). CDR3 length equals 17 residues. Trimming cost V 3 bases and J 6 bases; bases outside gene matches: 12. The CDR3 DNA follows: TGTGCCAGTAGTATGCCTCTTGGGACAGGGCTTTTCAATGAGCAGTTCTTC. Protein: CASSMPLGTGLFNEQFF.

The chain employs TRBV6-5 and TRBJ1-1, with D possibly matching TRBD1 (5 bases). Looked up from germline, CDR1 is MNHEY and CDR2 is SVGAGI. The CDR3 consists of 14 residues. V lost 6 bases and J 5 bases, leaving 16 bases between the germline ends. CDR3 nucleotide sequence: TGTGCCAGCAGCCCCTCGATGGGGGTGACTGAAGCTTTCTTT. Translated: CASSPSMGVTEAFF.

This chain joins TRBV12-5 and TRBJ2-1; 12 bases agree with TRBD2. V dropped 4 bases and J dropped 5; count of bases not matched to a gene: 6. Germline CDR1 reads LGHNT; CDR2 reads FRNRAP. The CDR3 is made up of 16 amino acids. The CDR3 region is CASGSRLAGDDNEQFF. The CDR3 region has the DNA TGTGCTAGTGGTTCCAGACTAGCGGGAGATGACAATGAGCAGTTCTTC.

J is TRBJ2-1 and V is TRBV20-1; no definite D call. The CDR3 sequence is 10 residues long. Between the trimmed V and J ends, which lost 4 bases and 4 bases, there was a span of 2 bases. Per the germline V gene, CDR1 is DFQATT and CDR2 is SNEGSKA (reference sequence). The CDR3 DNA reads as TGCAGTGCTACGTACAATGAGCAGTTCTTC. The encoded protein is CSATYNEQFF.

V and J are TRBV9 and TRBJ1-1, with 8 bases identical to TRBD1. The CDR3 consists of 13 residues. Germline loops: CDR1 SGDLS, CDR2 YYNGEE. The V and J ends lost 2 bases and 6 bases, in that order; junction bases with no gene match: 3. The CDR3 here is CASSVTGGAEAFF. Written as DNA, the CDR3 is TGTGCCAGCAGCGTTACAGGGGGGGCTGAAGCTTTCTTT.

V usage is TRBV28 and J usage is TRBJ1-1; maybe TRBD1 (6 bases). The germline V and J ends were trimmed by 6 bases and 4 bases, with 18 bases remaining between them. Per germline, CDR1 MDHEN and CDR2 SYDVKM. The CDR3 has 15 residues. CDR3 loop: CASRPSGQGLTEAFF. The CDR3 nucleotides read TGTGCCAGCAGGCCCTCGGGGCAGGGGCTCACTGAAGCTTTCTTT.

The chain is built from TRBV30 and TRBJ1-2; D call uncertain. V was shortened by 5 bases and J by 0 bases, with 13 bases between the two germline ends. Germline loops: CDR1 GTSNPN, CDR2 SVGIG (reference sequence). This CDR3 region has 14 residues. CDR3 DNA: TGTGCCTGGTCACGGGATAAAGCTAACTATGGCTACACCTTC. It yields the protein CAWSRDKANYGYTF.

This CDR3 reads CASSLGPTAYNEQFF. The DNA for the CDR3 is TGTGCCAGCAGCTTAGGTCCGACAGCCTACAATGAGCAGTTCTTC. The J gene is TRBJ2-1, the V gene TRBV7-2; a possible D gene is TRBD1 (5 bases). CDR3 size: 15 residues. With 1 base removed from V and 2 bases from J, the gap between germline ends came to 9 bases. Germline assignment: CDR1 SGHTA and CDR2 FQGNSA.

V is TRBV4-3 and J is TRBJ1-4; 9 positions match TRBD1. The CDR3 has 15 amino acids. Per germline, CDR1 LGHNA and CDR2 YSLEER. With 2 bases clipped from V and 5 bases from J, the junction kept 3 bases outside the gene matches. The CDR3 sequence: CASSQLTGGNEKLFF. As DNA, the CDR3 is TGCGCCAGCAGCCAATTGACAGGGGGGAATGAAAAACTGTTTTTT.

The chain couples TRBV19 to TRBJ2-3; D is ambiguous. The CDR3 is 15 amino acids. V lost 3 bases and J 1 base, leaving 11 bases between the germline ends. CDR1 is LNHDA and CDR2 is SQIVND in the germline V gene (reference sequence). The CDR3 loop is CASSITAARTDTQYF. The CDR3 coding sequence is TGTGCCAGTAGTATTACGGCGGCGCGCACAGATACGCAGTATTTT.

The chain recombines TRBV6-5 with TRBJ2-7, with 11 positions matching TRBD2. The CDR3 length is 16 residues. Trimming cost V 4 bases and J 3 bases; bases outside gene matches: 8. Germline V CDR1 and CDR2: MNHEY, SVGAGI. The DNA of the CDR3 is TGTGCCAGCAGTTCTCTCACTAGCGGGGGTGTCTACGAGCAGTACTTC. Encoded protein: CASSSLTSGGVYEQYF.

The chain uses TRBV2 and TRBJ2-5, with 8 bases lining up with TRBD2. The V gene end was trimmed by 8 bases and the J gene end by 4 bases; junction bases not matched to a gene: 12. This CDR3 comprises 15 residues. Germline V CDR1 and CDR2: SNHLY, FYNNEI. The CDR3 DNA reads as TGTGCCAGCTTTGAGCGGAGAAGCGGGGGAGAGACCCAGTACTTC. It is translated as CASFERRSGGETQYF.

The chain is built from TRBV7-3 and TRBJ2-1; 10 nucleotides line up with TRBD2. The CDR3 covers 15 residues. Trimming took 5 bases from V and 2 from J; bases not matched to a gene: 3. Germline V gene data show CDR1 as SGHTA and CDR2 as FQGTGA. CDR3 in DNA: TGTGCCAGCAGCGTACTAGCGGGGCCCTACAATGAGCAGTTCTTC. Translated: CASSVLAGPYNEQFF.

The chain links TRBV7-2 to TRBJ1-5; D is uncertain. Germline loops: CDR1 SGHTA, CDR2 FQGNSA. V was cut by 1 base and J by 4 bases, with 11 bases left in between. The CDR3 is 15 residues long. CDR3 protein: CASSLGAAGNQPQHF. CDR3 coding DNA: TGTGCCAGCAGCTTAGGGGCAGCGGGAAATCAGCCCCAGCATTTT.

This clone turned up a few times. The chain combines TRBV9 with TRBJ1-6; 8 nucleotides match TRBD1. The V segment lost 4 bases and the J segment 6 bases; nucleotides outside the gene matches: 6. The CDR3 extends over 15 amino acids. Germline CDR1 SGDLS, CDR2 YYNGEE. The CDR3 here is CASSPPGGSNSPLHF. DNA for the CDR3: TGTGCCAGCAGCCCACCAGGGGGCAGTAATTCACCCCTCCACTTT. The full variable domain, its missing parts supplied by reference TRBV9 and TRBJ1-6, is DSGVTQTPKHLITATGQRVTLRCSPRSGDLSVYWYQQSLDQGLQFLIQYYNGEERAKGNILERFSAQQFPDLHSELNLSSLELGDSALYFCASSPPGGSNSPLHFGNGTRLTVT.

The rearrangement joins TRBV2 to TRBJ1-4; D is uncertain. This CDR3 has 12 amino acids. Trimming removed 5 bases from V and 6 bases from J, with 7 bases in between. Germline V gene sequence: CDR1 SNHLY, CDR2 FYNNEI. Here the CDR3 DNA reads TGTGCCAGCAGTCCCCGCGATGAAAAACTGTTTTTT. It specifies CASSPRDEKLFF.

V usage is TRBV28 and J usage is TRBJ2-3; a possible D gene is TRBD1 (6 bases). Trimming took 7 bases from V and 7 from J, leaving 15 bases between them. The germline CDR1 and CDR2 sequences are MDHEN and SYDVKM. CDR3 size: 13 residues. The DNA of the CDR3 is TGTGCCAGCAAAAGGGGGTACTCGTATACGCAGTATTTT. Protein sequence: CASKRGYSYTQYF.

Written as DNA, the CDR3 is TGCGCCAGCAGCGAGGGCGGTGCCTTCTACGAGCAGTACTTC. Its translation is CASSEGGAFYEQYF. This sequence joins TRBV5-1 and TRBJ2-7; possibly TRBD2 for D (5 bases). The V and J ends lost 4 bases and 3 bases respectively, with 14 bases between them. CDR3 size: 14 residues. Germline V gene sequence: CDR1 SGHRS, CDR2 YFSETQ.